This T cell receptor beta chain was captured in a study of T-cell reconstitution after alpha-beta-depleted transplantation in children. Library preparation (for TCRbeta) was performed with unique molecular identifiers. One entry per CDR3 protein results from TCRdb running MiXCR on the PCR reads. Of approximately 640,000 distinct CDR3 sequences listed, roughly 17% are singletons. CDR3 size: 15 residues. V dropped 5 bases and J dropped 7; count of bases not matched to a gene: 7. This sequence joins TRBV12-3 or TRBV12-4 and TRBJ2-1; 11 nucleotides line up with TRBD2. The material was PBMCs from the stem cell graft donor, obtained from the stem cell graft. This receptor was obtained from a human donor who donated a stem cell graft to a child with acute myeloid leukemia. CDR3 sequence reads: CASSPPGLAANEQFF. The CDR3 DNA reads as TGTGCCAGCAGTCCCCCGGGACTAGCGGCGAATGAGCAGTTCTTC.